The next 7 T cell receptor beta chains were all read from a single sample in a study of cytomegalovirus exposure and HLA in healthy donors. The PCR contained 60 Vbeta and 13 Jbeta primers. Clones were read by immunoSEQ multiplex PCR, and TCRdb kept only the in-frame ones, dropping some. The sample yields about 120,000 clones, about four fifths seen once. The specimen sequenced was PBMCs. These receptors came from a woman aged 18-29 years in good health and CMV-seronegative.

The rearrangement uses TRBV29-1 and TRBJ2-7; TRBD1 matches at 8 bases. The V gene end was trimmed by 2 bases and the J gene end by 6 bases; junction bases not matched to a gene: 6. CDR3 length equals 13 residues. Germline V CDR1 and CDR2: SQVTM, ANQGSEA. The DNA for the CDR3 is TGCAGCGTTGAAACGGACAGGGTTGGCGAGCAGTACTTC. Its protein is CSVETDRVGEQYF.

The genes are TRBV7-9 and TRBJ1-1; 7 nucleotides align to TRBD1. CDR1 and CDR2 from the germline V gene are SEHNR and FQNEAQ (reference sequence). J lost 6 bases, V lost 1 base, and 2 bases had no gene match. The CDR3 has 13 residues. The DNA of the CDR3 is TGTGCCAGCAGCTTAGAGGGGGCGTCTGAAGCTTTCTTT. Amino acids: CASSLEGASEAFF.

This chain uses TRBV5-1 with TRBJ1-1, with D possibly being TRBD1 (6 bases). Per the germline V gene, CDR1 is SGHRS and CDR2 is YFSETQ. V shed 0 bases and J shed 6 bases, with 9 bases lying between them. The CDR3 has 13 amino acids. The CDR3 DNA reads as TGCGCCAGCAGCTTGGAAGGGACACCTGAAGCTTTCTTT. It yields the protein CASSLEGTPEAFF.

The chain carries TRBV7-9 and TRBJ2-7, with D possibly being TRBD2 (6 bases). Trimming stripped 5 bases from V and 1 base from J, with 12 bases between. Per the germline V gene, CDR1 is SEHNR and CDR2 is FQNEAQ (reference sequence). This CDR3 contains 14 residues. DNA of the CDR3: TGTGCCAGCAGCCCCCCGGGACTGTCCTACGAGCAGTACTTC. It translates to CASSPPGLSYEQYF. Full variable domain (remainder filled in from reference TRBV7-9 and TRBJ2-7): DTGVSQNPRHKITKRGQNVTFRCDPISEHNRLYWYRQTLGQGPEFLTYFQNEAQLEKSRLLSDRFSAERPKGSFSTLEIQRTEQGDSAMYLCASSPPGLSYEQYFGPGTRLTVT.

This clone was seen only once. The CDR3, as DNA: TGTGCCAGCAGTTTCCTACCCCGAAGACACGGTGAAGAGACCCAGTACTTC. Translation: CASSFLPRRHGEETQYF. J is TRBJ2-5 and V is TRBV28; D not resolved. The germline V and J ends were trimmed by 3 bases and 3 bases, with 20 bases remaining between them. Germline CDR1 MDHEN, CDR2 SYDVKM. The CDR3 extends over 17 amino acids.

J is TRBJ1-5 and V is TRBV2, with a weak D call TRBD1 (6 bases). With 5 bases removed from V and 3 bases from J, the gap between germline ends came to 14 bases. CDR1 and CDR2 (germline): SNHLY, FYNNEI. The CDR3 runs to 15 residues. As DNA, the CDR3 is TGTGCCAGCAGTAATAGGGGGGGAAACAATCAGCCCCAGCATTTT. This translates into CASSNRGGNNQPQHF.

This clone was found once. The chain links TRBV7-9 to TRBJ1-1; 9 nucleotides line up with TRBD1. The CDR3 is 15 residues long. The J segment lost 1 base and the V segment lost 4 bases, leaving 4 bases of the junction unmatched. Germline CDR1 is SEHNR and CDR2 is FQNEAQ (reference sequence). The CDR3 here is CASSWGQGKNTEAFF. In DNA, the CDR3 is TGTGCCAGCAGCTGGGGACAGGGAAAGAACACTGAAGCTTTCTTT.